The sequence of this T cell receptor (beta chain) was determined in a study of cytomegalovirus exposure and HLA in healthy donors (dated by TCRdb to about 2017). The study in broad terms: In an earlier analysis of 550 to 750 of the donors, 276 Gb of sequence data and 100 million or so unique TCR beta sequences from roughly 190 million T cells were reported. Among the roughly 400 genotyped donors, 75% to 90% belonged to the genetic ancestry cluster associated with self-reported Caucasian donors. The study used immunosequencing to profile the T cell repertoires of about 670 subjects and linked those repertoires to cytomegalovirus serostatus. Several DR-DQ haplotypes were treated as single units for association and clustering because of strong linkage in the cohort. An early release covering roughly 580 HLA-typed donors comprised about 300 gigabases of sequencing data and 85 million or so unique TCR sequences. Genome-wide SNP genotypes for about 65% of the 666 donors were used in a later genetic analysis, which treated that subset as a discovery cohort. The number of typed donors differed by locus: roughly 629-640 for A, B, C, DRB1 and DQB1; roughly 510 for DQA1; approximately 600 for DPA1; and 450 to 480 for DPB1. HLA typing included class I and class II loci at four-digit resolution. The study aimed to test whether signatures of past pathogen exposure could be identified by cataloging public T cell receptors. To study patterns of TCR occurrence, a later analysis re-analyzed previously published TCR beta repertoires from hundreds of donors and added high-resolution HLA genotyping. An earlier analysis of some 500 of the donors applied high-throughput TCR beta sequencing to assess whether each TCR beta V gene segment acted as functional or pseudogenic. Along with the roughly 610-subject first cohort, a separate validation cohort of over a hundred different subjects was used. In the later analysis, no new phenotypic data were used to find candidate immune exposures; instead, reliance was placed on TCR beta sequences and their occurrence across donors. Across about 370 genotyped donors of the cohort, an average of roughly 230,000 unique TCR beta nucleotide sequences per donor were sequenced, and roughly a sixth of those sequences were non-productive. High-throughput TCR immunosequencing, statistical association of individual TCRs with disease status, and machine learning were combined to predict cytomegalovirus infection status. Donor age, sex, ethnicity and CMV serostatus were compiled alongside the repertoire data. Every discovery cohort repertoire had been produced on one sequencing platform.

Receptor libraries were prepared by the immunoSEQ multiplex PCR assay. For the multiplex PCR, a mixture combining 60 forward primers for TCR Vbeta segments and 13 reverse primers for TCR Jbeta segments was used. The CDR3 region of rearranged TCR beta genes was amplified from genomic DNA by a multiplex PCR assay. Amplified TCR beta libraries were sequenced as 87-base-pair reads on the Illumina HiSeq System. On the authors' methods: A later analysis counted about 80 million unique TCR beta chains across the roughly 700 repertoires, and around 9.9 million of these chains were shared by at least two donors. Raw reads were error-corrected and collapsed into unique sequences by a nearest-neighbor algorithm in which closely related sequences were merged to remove PCR and sequencing errors. To assign V, D and J gene segments, CDR3 sequences were aligned to IMGT reference sequences. For a sequence to be retained, a match of at least six nucleotides to both a V gene segment and a J gene segment was required. Rearrangements were classified as productive when the CDR3 lacked stop codons and remained in frame with V and J, and all other rearrangements were classified as non-productive. Following IMGT convention, CDR3 was defined as the stretch from the second conserved V-encoded cysteine up to the conserved J-encoded phenylalanine. The earlier analysis of about 640 of the donors excluded any sequence lacking an unambiguous match to a single V gene segment. In an earlier analysis of some 590 of the donors, a V segment was called functional when productive rearrangements were above 56.7%, and segregating when the standard deviation between donors exceeded 5%. A statistical classification framework was built for diagnosing cytomegalovirus status from the catalog of TCR beta chain sequences. In a later analysis, V and J genes were assigned by comparing TCR nucleotide sequences against IMGT/GENE-DB human TR gene sequences. Using the TCRdist pipeline, a later analysis assigned CDR3 sequences along with most-parsimonious VDJ recombination scenarios. In a later analysis, each TCR beta chain was defined by its CDR3 amino acid sequence together with its V-gene family, and reads without a unique V-gene family were excluded. As a way to deal with suspected cross-contamination and a sequencing artifact, a later analysis dropped nearly 600 nucleotide sequences that were highly shared and had low generation probability. In a later analysis, a clonal expansion index was calculated for each public chain from normalized within-repertoire ranks of inferred template counts. A later analysis computed generation probabilities with a VDJ recombination model fitted to out-of-frame rearrangements, and checked the results against IGoR. Hypergeometric tests were used in a later analysis to score TCR-TCR, TCR-HLA and TCR-CMV co-occurrence, with a repertoire-size bias correction applied to the TCR pairs. In a later analysis, false discovery rates were estimated by permuting HLA or CMV assignments 20 times. In a later analysis, co-occurring TCRs were grouped using DBSCAN, with TCRdist sequence similarity added in when clustering inside HLA-allele-positive subsets. Repertoires with fewer than 30,000 or more than 120,000 public chains, plus five repertoires with anomalous nucleotide sharing, were excluded from co-occurrence clustering. As stored in TCRdb, this immuneACCESS dataset retains in-frame rearrangements with V and J assigned. A fraction of the clones does not appear; measured against another copy, unresolved V genes explain less than half of the discrepancy, and the remainder lacks a known reason. The V and J calls and clone size come from that table; D and trimming were worked out from the DNA. This sample's clone table shows approximately 38,000 clones. In total, the top ten clones hold around 10% of the sample.

The cohort was made up of hundreds of healthy bone marrow donors. All cohort members were sampled while nominally healthy, although unrecorded immune exposures were likely present. The donor was CMV seropositive and was included in the group of some 290 seropositive cohort members. Every donor gave a peripheral blood sample, and the peripheral blood mononuclear cells from that sample were used for TCR beta sequencing. Genomic DNA was extracted from the blood cell samples with the Qiagen DNeasy Blood Extraction Kit. In the case of this clone: Its target antigen remains unknown.

Overall study outcomes, separate from this receptor: A later analysis reported that several top co-occurrence clusters appeared linked to parvovirus B19, influenza, CMV and Epstein-Barr virus. A later genetic analysis reported fewer N-insertions in productive TCRs among donors in an Asian-associated ancestry cluster than the 666-donor mean. A few of the identified cytomegalovirus-associated TCR beta chains were confirmed in vitro to be specific for cytomegalovirus antigens. Because HLA typing was unavailable for some donors at each locus, only the typed subset was used in association tests. The only immune exposure information available for the cohort was CMV serostatus. A cluster of highly shared sequence variants was judged likely to be a technical artifact of the sequencing pipeline. Most CMV-associated TCR beta chains appeared to be HLA-restricted in a later analysis, and the HLA associations seemed to be driven largely by CMV exposure. This cohort had only TCR beta chains sequenced, and the lack of alpha or paired-chain data limited which features could be detected. In both the original and validation cohorts, the classifier was reported to diagnose cytomegalovirus status with high specificity and sensitivity. In a later analysis, TCR association rates were found to vary across HLA loci, with the most associated TCRs seen for DRB1 alleles and the fewest for HLA-C alleles. Correlated functional status among segregating V segments might reflect linkage disequilibrium, but an unknown experimental factor could not be ruled out. In an earlier analysis of 500 to 650 of the donors, most TCR beta V segments appeared in productive rearrangements about 87% or about 30% of the time, broadly matching IMGT annotations. V-gene and J-gene trimming of TCR beta chains was associated with a missense DCLRE1C variant in a later genetic analysis, and the association was replicated in an independent cohort. A total of some 180 TCR beta chains were listed by the study as associated with cytomegalovirus. While some public TCRs were present in many individuals, most TCR sequences turned up only very rarely across donors. It was suggested by the authors that the approach could potentially be generalized to other disease states and immunological phenotypes. A further reported finding was that TCR beta sequences accurately predicted the HLA-A and HLA-B alleles for most subjects in the first cohort. Compared with equally common non-associated chains, HLA-associated TCR beta chains in a later analysis were more clonally expanded and had lower generation probabilities. Roughly 15 rarely observed V segments, including chromosome 9 orphons, were excluded from the earlier analysis of a few hundred of the donors because counts were too low. When HLA alleles, especially DR and DQ, strongly co-occurred, attributing TCR associations to individual alleles was difficult. In a later analysis, 16,951 TCR beta sequences were associated with specific HLA alleles at a false discovery rate of 0.05. Roughly uniform sequencing depth across donors was assumed in presence/absence analyses, although this assumption may not hold.

The receptor's source is a man aged 40-50 years in good health and CMV-seropositive. The specimen sequenced was PBMCs.

DNA sequence: TGTGCCAGCAGCTCGGGGGGCTACTATGGCTACACCTTC. This is translated as CASSSGGYYGYTF. The chain was built from TRBV7-9 and TRBJ1-2; possibly the D gene is TRBD1, per 6 matching bases. Via the germline V gene (reference sequence), CDR1 is SEHNR and CDR2 FQNEAQ. Trimming takes 4 bases from V and 3 bases from J, and the germline ends sit 9 bases apart. CDR3 length: 13 amino acids, cysteine to phenylalanine. The sequence is cut down to CDR3 DNA, 39 bases in frame from base 1.